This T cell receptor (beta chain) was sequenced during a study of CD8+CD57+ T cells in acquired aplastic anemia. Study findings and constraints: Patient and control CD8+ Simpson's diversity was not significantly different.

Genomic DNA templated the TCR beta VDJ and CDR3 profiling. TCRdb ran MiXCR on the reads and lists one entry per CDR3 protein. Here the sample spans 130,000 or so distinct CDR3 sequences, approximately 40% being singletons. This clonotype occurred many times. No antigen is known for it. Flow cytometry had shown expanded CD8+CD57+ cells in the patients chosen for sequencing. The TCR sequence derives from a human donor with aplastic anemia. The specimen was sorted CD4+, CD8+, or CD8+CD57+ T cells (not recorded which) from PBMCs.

The CDR3 nucleotides are TGTGCTAGTGGGCCCCATCAAGGGGACGGCTACACCTTC. Translating it yields CASGPHQGDGYTF. V and J are TRBV12-5 and TRBJ1-2; TRBD1 is a possible D gene (5 bases). The V gene lost 6 bases and the J gene lost 8 bases, with 16 bases spanning the gap. CDR3 length: 13 amino acids. Germline loops: CDR1 LGHNT, CDR2 FRNRAP.